The entry below describes one T cell receptor (beta chain). Its target is not known. The CDR3 spans 15 residues. Germline-derived CDR1 and CDR2 are SGHRS and YFSETQ. V lost 0 bases and J 11 bases, leaving 20 bases between the germline ends. These data come from a study of blood T cells in healthy people across ages. Study-wide points: When set beside aged donors, long-lived donors presented more naive CD4+ cells and higher diversity.

The authors ran a second PCR of about 6 to 11 cycles using a sample-barcoded 5' primer and a J-beta primer mix. TCRdb reanalysed the 5' RACE reads using MiXCR and keeps one entry per CDR3 protein. This sample carries roughly 1.7 million distinct CDR3 sequences, approximately 32% of them seen once, and the ten largest clones take about 11%. Every donor gave roughly 9.6 milliliters of peripheral blood. The clonotype was recovered from a woman aged 25 to 39 in good health. The sample consisted of blood. The chain couples TRBV5-1 to TRBJ2-5, with D maybe TRBD2 (5 bases). The CDR3 spells CASSLGSRGMNEQYF. CDR3 in DNA: TGCGCCAGCAGCTTGGGATCGAGAGGGATGAATGAGCAGTACTTC.